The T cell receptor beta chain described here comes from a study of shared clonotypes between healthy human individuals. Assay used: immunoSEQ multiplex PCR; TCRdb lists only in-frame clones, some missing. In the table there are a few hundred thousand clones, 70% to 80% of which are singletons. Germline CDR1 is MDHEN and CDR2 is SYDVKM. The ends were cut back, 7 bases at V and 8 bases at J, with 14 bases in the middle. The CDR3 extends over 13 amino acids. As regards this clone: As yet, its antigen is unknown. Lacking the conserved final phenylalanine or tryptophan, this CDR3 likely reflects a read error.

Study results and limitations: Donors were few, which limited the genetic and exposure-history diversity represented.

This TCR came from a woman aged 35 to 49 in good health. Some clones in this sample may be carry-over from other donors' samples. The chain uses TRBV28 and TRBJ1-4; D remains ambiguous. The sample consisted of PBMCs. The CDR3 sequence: CASTTRPEEKLFL. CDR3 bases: TGTGCCAGCACCACGAGGCCGGAGGAAAAACTGTTTCTT.